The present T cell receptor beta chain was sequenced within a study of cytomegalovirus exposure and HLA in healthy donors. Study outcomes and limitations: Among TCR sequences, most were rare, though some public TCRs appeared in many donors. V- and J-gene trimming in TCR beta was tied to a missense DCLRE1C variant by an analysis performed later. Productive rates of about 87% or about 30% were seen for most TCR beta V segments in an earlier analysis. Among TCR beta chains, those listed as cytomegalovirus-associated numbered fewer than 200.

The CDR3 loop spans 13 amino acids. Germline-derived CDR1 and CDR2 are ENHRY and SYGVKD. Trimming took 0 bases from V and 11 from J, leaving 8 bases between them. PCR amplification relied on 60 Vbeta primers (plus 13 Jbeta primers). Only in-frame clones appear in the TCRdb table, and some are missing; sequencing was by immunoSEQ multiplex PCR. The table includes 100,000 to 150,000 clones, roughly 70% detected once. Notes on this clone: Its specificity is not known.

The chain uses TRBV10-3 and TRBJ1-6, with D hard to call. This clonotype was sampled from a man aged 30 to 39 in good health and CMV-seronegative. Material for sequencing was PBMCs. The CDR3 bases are TGTGCCATCAGTGAGTCCCCAGCGGCACCCCTCCACTTT. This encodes CAISESPAAPLHF.